This TCR beta chain stems from a study of Ad26.COV2.S vaccination and SARS-CoV-2 variants. General study results and limits: Substantial response breadth was reportedly seen for spike-specific CD8+ and CD4+ T cells after vaccination.

For this clone: Its cognate antigen is unknown.

Using immunoSEQ multiplex PCR, the repertoire was profiled, and TCRdb retains in-frame clones only, with some absent. Of about 350,000 clones listed, around 89% were seen once; the top ten hold approximately 5%. As for treatment: 15 to 20 received Ad26.COV2.S at low or high dose, single or two shots; several received placebo; per-sample allocation not given. The study sampled participants on day 63 after the first vaccine or placebo injection. This adult donor, from Boston, was 18-55 years old. What was given as vaccine was an Ad26 vector encoding Wuhan-strain SARS-CoV-2 spike. The TCR sequence derives from a person between 18 and 65 years old who received the Ad26.COV2.S COVID-19 vaccine or a placebo. The material was peripheral blood, obtained in a trial of Ad26.COV2.S vaccine versus placebo.

CDR3 DNA sequence: TGTGCCAGCAGCCGGGTGCGGGGGAATGAGCAGTTCTTC. Protein product: CASSRVRGNEQFF. This chain links TRBV11-1 with TRBJ2-1; 7 nucleotides align to TRBD2. After removal of 5 bases from V and 7 bases from J, the junction contained 5 bases not matched to a gene. The CDR3 covers 13 residues. CDR1 SGHAT and CDR2 FQDESV come from the germline V gene (reference sequence).